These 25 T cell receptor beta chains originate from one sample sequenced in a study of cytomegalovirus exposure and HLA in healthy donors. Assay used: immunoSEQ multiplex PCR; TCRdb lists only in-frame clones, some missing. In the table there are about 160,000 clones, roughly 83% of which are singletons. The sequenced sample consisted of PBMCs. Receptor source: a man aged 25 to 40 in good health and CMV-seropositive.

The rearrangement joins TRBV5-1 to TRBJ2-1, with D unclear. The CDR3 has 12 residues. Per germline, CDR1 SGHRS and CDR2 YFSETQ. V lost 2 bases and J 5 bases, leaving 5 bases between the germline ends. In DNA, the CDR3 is TGCGCCAGCAGCTTAGAGGACAATGAGCAGTTCTTC. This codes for CASSLEDNEQFF.

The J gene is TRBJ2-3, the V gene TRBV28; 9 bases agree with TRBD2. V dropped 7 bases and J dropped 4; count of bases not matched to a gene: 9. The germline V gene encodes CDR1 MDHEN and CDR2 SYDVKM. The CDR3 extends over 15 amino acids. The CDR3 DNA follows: TGTGCCAGCAAATGGCGGGAGGGCCTAGCAGATACGCAGTATTTT. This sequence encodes CASKWREGLADTQYF. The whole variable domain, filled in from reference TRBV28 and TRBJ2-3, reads DVKVTQSSRYLVKRTGEKVFLECVQDMDHENMFWYRQDPGLGLRLIYFSYDVKMKEKGDIPEGYSVSREKKERFSLILESASTNQTSMYLCASKWREGLADTQYFGPGTRLTVL.

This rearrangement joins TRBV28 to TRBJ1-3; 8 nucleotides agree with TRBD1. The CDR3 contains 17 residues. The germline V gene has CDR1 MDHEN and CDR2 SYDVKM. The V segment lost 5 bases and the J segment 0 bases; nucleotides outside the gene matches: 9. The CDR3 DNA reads TGTGCCAGCAGTGGCGACCTGGGACAGGTCTCTGGAAACACCATATATTTT. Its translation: CASSGDLGQVSGNTIYF.

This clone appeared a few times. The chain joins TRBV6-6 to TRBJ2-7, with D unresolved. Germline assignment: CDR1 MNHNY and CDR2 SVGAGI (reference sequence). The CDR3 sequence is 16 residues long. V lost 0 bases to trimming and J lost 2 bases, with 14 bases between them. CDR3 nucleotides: TGTGCCAGCAGTTACTCGACCTCCTTTGAGGCCTACGAGCAGTACTTC. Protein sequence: CASSYSTSFEAYEQYF.

The CDR3 protein is CASSLGQWNTGELFF. As DNA, the CDR3 is TGTGCCAGCAGTTTAGGTCAGTGGAACACCGGGGAGCTGTTTTTT. The chain links TRBV28 to TRBJ2-2; no clear D. The CDR3 spans 15 residues. The ends were cut back, 2 bases at V and 1 base at J, with 8 bases in the middle. Germline CDR1 MDHEN, CDR2 SYDVKM.

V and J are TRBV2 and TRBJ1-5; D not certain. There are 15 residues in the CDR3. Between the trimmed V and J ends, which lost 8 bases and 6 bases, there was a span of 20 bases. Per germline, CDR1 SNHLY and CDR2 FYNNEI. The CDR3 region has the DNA TGTGCCAGCGGCCAGCAGGTGGGTAGGATTCAGCCCCAGCATTTT. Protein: CASGQQVGRIQPQHF.

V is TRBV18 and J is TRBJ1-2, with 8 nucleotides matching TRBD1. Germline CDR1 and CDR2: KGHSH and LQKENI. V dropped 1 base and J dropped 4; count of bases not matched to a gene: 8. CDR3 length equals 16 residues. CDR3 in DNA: TGTGCCAGCTCACCACAGATGACAGGGGATTTCTATGGCTACACCTTC. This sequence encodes CASSPQMTGDFYGYTF.

The CDR3 DNA sequence: TGTGCCAGCAGTCCGGGTAATCAGCCCCAGCATTTT. It is translated as CASSPGNQPQHF. The chain links TRBV27 to TRBJ1-5, with D uncertain. Germline loops: CDR1 MNHEY, CDR2 SMNVEV (reference sequence). The CDR3 is 12 residues long. Trimming cost V 5 bases and J 4 bases, with 6 bases left between them.

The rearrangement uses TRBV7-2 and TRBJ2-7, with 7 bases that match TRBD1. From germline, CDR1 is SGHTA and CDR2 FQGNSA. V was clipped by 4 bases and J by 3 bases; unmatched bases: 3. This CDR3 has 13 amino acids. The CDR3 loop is CASSSDRNYEQYF. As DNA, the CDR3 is TGTGCCAGCAGCTCGGACAGGAACTACGAGCAGTACTTC.

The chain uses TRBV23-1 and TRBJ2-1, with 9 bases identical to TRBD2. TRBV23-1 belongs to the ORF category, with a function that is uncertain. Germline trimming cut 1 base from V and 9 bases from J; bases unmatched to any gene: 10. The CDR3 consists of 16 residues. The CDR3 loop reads CASSQLAGGPPGEQFF. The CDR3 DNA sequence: TGCGCCAGCAGTCAATTGGCGGGAGGGCCCCCGGGTGAGCAGTTCTTC.

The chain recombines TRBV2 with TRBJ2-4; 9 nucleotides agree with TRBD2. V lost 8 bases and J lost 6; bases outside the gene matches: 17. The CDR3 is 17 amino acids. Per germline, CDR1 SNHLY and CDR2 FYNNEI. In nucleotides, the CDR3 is TGTGCCAGCGATTTCAGCGGGAGGCCCCAGCCCGGAAACATTCAGTACTTC. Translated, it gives CASDFSGRPQPGNIQYF.

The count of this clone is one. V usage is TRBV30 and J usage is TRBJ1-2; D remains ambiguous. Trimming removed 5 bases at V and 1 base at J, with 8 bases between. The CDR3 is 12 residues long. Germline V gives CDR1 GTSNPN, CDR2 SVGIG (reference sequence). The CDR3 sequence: CAWGQSNYGYTF. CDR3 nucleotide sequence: TGTGCCTGGGGGCAAAGTAACTATGGCTACACCTTC.

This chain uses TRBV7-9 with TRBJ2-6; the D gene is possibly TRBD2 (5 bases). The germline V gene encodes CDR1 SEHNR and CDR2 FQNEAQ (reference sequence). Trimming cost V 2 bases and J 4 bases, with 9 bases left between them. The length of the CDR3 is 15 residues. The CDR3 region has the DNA TGTGCCAGCAGCTTACCGGGGATAGGGGCCAACGTCCTGACTTTC. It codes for CASSLPGIGANVLTF.

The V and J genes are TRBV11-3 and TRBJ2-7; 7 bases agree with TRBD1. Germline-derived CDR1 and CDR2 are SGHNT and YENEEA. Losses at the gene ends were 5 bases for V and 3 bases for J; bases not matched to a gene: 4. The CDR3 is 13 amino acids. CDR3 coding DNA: TGTGCCAGCAGCCGGGACAGTTACTACGAGCAGTACTTC. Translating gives CASSRDSYYEQYF.

The CDR3 reads CASSPRPGQSEAFF. The CDR3 DNA reads as TGTGCCAGCAGCCCCCGTCCGGGACAAAGTGAAGCTTTCTTT. The chain joins TRBV7-3 to TRBJ1-1; possibly TRBD1 for D (6 bases). The CDR3 sequence is 14 residues long. Germline V gene lookup returns CDR1 SGHTA and CDR2 FQGTGA. V lost 5 bases and J 7 bases, leaving 17 bases between the germline ends. The complete variable domain, with remaining parts taken from reference TRBV7-3 and TRBJ1-1, reads GAGVSQTPSNKVTEKGKYVELRCDPISGHTALYWYRQSLGQGPEFLIYFQGTGAADDSGLPNDRFFAVRPEGSVSTLKIQRTERGDSAVYLCASSPRPGQSEAFFGQGTRLTVV.

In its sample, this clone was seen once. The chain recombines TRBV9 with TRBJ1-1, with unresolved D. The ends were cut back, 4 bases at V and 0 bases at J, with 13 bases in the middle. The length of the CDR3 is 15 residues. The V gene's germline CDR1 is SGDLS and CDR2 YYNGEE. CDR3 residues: CASSPPAGLNTEAFF. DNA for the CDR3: TGTGCCAGCAGCCCCCCGGCGGGTCTGAACACTGAAGCTTTCTTT.

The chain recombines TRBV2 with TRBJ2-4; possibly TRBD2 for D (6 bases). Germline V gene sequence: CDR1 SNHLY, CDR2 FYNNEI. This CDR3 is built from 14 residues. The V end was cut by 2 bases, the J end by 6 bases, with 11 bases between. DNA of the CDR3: TGTGCCAGCAGTGAAAATCTGGGGGGAAACATTCAGTACTTC. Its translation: CASSENLGGNIQYF. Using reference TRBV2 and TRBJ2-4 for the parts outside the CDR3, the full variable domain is EPEVTQTPSHQVTQMGQEVILRCVPISNHLYFYWYRQILGQKVEFLVSFYNNEISEKSEIFDDQFSVERPDGSNFTLKIRSTKLEDSAMYFCASSENLGGNIQYFGAGTRLSVL.

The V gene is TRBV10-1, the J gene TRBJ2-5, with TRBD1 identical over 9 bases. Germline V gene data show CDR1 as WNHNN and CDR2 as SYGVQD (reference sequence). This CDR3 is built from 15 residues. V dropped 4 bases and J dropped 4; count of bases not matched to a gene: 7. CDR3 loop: CASSATGTGLETQYF. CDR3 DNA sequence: TGCGCCAGCAGTGCGACAGGGACAGGGCTAGAGACCCAGTACTTC.

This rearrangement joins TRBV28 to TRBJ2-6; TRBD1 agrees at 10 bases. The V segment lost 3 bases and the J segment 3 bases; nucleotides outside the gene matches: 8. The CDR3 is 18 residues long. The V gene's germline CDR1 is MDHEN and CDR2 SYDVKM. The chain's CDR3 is CASSFPPGQGYGANVLTF. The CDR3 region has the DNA TGTGCCAGCAGTTTCCCTCCGGGACAGGGGTATGGGGCCAACGTCCTGACTTTC.

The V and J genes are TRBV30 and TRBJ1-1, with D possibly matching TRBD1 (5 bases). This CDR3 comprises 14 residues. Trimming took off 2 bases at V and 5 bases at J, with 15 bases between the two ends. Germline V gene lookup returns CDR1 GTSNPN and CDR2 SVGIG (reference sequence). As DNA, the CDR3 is TGTGCCTGGAGTTCGGAGGGGAGAAAAACTGAAGCTTTCTTT. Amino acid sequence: CAWSSEGRKTEAFF.

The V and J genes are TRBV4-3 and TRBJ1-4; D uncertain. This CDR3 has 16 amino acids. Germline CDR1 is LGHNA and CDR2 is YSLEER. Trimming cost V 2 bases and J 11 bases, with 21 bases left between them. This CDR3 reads CASSQSMPLSPRKLFF. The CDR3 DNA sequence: TGCGCCAGCAGCCAATCGATGCCGTTAAGTCCGAGGAAACTGTTTTTT.

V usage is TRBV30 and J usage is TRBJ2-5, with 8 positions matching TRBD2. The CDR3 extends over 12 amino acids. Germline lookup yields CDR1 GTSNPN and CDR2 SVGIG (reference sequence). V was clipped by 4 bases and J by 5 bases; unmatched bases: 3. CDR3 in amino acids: CAWTGGRETQYF. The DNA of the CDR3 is TGTGCCTGGACGGGGGGGAGGGAGACCCAGTACTTC.

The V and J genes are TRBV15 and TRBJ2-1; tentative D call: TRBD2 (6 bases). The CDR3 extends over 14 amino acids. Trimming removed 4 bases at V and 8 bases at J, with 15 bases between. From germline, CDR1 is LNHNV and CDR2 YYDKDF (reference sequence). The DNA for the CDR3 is TGTGCCACCAGCACATCCAGTTGGGGGGATGAGCAGTTCTTC. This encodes CATSTSSWGDEQFF.

The DNA for the CDR3 is TGTGCCAGCAGCGAAACAGGGGGCATCTACGAGCAGTACTTC. This translates into CASSETGGIYEQYF. The chain joins TRBV11-1 to TRBJ2-7, with 9 nucleotides matching TRBD1. Germline V gene data show CDR1 as SGHAT and CDR2 as FQDESV (reference sequence). The trim removed 5 bases at V and 3 bases at J, leaving 5 bases unmatched. This CDR3 comprises 14 residues.

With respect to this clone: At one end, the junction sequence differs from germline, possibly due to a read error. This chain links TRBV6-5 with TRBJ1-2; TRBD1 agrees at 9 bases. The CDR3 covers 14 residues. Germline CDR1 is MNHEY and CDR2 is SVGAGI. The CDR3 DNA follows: TGTGCCAGCACCCCGGGACAGGGCATTGTTGGCCACACCTTC. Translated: CASTPGQGIVGHTF.